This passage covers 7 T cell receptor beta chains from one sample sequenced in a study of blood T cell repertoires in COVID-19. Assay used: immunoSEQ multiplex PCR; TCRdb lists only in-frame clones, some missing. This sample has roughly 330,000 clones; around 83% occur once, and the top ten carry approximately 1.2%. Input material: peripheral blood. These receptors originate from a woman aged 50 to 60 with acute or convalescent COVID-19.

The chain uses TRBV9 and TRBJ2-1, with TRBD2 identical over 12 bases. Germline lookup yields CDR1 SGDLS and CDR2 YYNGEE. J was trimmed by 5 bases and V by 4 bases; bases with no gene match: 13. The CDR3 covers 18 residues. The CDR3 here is CASSILTSGSPRDNEQFF. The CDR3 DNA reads TGTGCCAGCAGCATTTTGACTAGCGGGAGCCCCAGAGACAATGAGCAGTTCTTC.

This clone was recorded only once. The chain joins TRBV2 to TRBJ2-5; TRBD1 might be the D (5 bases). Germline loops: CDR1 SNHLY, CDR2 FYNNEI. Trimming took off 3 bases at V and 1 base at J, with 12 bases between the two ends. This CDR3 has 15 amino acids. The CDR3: CASSDGVDTQETQYF. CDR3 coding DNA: TGTGCCAGCAGTGATGGCGTGGACACCCAAGAGACCCAGTACTTC.

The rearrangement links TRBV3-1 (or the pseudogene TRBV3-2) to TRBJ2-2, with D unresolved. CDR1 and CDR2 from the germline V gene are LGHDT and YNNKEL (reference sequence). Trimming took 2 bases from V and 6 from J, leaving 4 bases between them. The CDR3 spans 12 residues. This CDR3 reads CASSQTAGELFF. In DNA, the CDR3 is TGTGCCAGCAGCCAAACGGCCGGGGAGCTGTTTTTT.

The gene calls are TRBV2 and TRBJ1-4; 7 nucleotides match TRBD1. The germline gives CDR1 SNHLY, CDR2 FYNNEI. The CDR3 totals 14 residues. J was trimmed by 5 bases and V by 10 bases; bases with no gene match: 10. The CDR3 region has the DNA TGTGCCACCCGCCCGGGACAGCTAAATGAAAAACTGTTTTTT. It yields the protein CATRPGQLNEKLFF.

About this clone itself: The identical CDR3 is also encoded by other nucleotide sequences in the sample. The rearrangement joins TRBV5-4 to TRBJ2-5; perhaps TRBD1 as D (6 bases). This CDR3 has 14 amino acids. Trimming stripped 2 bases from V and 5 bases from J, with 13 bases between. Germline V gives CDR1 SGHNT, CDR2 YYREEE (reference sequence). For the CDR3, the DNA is TGTGCCAGCAGCTTAGAGGGGGTAGGGGAGACCCAGTACTTC. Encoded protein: CASSLEGVGETQYF.

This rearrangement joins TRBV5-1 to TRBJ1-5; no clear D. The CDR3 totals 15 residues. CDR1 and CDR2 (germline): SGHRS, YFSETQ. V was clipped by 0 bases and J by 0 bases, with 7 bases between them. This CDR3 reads CASSLAPGSNQPQHF. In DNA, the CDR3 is TGCGCCAGCAGCTTGGCTCCAGGTAGCAATCAGCCCCAGCATTTT.

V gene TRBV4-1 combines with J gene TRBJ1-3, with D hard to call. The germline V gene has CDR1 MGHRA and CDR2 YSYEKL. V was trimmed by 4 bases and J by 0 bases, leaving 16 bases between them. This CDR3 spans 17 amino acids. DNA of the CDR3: TGCGCCAGCAGCCTTTACGGTCGGTCCAACTCTGGAAACACCATATATTTT. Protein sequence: CASSLYGRSNSGNTIYF.